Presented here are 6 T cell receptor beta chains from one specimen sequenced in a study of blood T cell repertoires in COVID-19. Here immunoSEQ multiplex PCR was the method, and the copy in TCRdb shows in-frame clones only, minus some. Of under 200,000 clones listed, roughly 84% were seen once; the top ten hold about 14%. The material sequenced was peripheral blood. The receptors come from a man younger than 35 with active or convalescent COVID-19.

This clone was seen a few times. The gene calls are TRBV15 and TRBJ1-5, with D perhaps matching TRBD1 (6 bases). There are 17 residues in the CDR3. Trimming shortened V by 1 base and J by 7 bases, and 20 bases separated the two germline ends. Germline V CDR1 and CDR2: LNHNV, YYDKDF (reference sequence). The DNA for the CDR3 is TGTGCCACCAGCAGAGGACTGTTAGGGGGAGCGCGGCAGCCCCAGCATTTT. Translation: CATSRGLLGGARQPQHF.

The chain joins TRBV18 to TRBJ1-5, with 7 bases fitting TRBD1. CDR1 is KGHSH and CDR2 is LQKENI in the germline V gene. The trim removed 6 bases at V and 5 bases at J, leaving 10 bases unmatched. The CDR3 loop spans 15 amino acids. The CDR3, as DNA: TGTGCCAGCTCGCCGGGGCGACAGGGCCATCAGCCCCAGCATTTT. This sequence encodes CASSPGRQGHQPQHF.

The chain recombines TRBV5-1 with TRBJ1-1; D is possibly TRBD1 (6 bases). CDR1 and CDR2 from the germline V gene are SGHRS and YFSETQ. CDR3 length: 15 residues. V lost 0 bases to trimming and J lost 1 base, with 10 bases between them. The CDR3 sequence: CASSLGHRENTEAFF. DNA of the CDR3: TGCGCCAGCAGCTTGGGACACAGGGAGAACACTGAAGCTTTCTTT. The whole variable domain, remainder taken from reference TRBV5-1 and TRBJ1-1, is KAGVTQTPRYLIKTRGQQVTLSCSPISGHRSVSWYQQTPGQGLQFLFEYFSETQRNKGNFPGRFSGRQFSNSRSEMNVSTLELGDSALYLCASSLGHRENTEAFFGQGTRLTVV.

CDR3 region: CASSPQGGNTEAFF. The CDR3 region has the DNA TGTGCCAGCAGCCCTCAGGGCGGGAACACTGAAGCTTTCTTT. The genes are TRBV7-3 and TRBJ1-1; D may be TRBD1 (5 bases). Trimming left V 5 bases short and J 1 base short, with 11 bases between. Germline V gives CDR1 SGHTA, CDR2 FQGTGA. CDR3 size: 14 residues.

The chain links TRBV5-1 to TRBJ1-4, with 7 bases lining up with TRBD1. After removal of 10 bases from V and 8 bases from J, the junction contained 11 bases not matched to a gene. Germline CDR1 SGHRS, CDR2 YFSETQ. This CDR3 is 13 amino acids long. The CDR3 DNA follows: TGCGCCTGCCGACAGGGAAGAAACGAAAAACTGTTTTTT. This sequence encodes CACRQGRNEKLFF. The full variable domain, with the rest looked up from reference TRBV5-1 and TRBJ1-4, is KAGVTQTPRYLIKTRGQQVTLSCSPISGHRSVSWYQQTPGQGLQFLFEYFSETQRNKGNFPGRFSGRQFSNSRSEMNVSTLELGDSALYLCACRQGRNEKLFFGSGTQLSVL.

The chain's CDR3 is CASSQDKRGGTTDTQYF. CDR3 sequence (DNA): TGCGCCAGCAGCCAAGATAAGAGGGGGGGAACCACAGATACGCAGTATTTT. J is TRBJ2-3 and V is TRBV4-1, with D maybe TRBD2 (7 bases). The germline CDR1 and CDR2 sequences are MGHRA and YSYEKL. The CDR3 runs 17 residues. V shed 0 bases and J shed 2 bases, with 15 bases lying between them.